Sequencing of this T cell receptor (beta chain) was carried out in a study of blood T cell repertoires in COVID-19. About the research overall: COVID-19 samples, acute and convalescent, were from the United States, Italy and Spain. From T cells, B-cell-depleted T cells, or PBMCs came the material, which was cDNA or gDNA.

V lost 12 bases, J lost 15 bases, and 20 bases lay in between. Germline V gives CDR1 KGHDR, CDR2 SFDVKD. The CDR3 has 11 residues. The authors' processing: Reference gene primer amplification gave estimated nucleated cell counts. Some clones are missing from TCRdb's copy, which holds only in-frame ones; the method was immunoSEQ multiplex PCR. Clone size and the V and J calls come from that table; the DNA yielded D and trimming. The profile shows some 120,000 clones, around nine tenths of them singletons. This sequence was found in a man in his forties or fifties with active COVID-19. The sequenced sample consisted of peripheral blood. This chain links TRBV24-1 with TRBJ2-1; TRBD2 is a possible D gene (5 bases). The CDR3 here is CAPTLGREGFF. In nucleotides, the CDR3 is TGTGCCCCCACACTCGGACGAGAGGGGTTCTTC.